The 19 T cell receptor beta chains below come from one sample, sequenced in a study of cytomegalovirus exposure and HLA in healthy donors. Vbeta (60) and Jbeta (13) primers were used in the PCR. Produced via immunoSEQ multiplex PCR; TCRdb's table is partial and in-frame only. The sample records about 120,000 clones, 75% to 80% being singletons. Sequencing was performed on PBMCs. The receptors were gathered from a woman aged 25 to 39 in good health and CMV-seropositive.

The V call is TRBV7-9, the J call TRBJ1-2, with 7 bases identical to TRBD1. In germline, CDR1 is SEHNR, CDR2 FQNEAQ (reference sequence). CDR3 length: 15 amino acids. Trimming cost V 7 bases and J 4 bases; bases outside gene matches: 12. The CDR3 bases are TGTGCCAGCACCAAAGGAGGGGGCGAAAGCTATGGCTACACCTTC. Translating gives CASTKGGGESYGYTF.

The CDR3 sequence: CAWIRDFDNEQFF. As DNA, the CDR3 is TGTGCCTGGATCCGGGACTTTGACAATGAGCAGTTCTTC. V and J are TRBV30 and TRBJ2-1; perhaps TRBD2 as D (6 bases). The CDR3 extends over 13 amino acids. Germline V gives CDR1 GTSNPN, CDR2 SVGIG (reference sequence). V was shortened by 4 bases and J by 5 bases, with 12 bases between the two germline ends.

The chain links TRBV28 to TRBJ1-2, with 10 nucleotides matching TRBD1. There are 15 residues in the CDR3. Trimming cost V 4 bases and J 5 bases; bases outside gene matches: 7. Germline CDR1 MDHEN, CDR2 SYDVKM. DNA for the CDR3: TGTGCCAGCAGTTCACCCGGACAGGGGGATTATGGCTACACCTTC. Protein: CASSSPGQGDYGYTF.

This sequence joins TRBV5-5 and TRBJ1-5; TRBD1 agrees at 7 bases. The CDR3 is 18 residues long. The ends lost 4 bases at V and 2 bases at J; junction bases unmatched: 15. CDR1 SGHKS and CDR2 YYEKEE come from the germline V gene (reference sequence). The CDR3 DNA sequence: TGTGCCAGCAGCCCCCCGTCGACAGGGTTTGAGGGCAATCAGCCCCAGCATTTT. Amino acids: CASSPPSTGFEGNQPQHF.

This chain uses TRBV14 with TRBJ1-2; TRBD1 might be the D (5 bases). Germline CDR1 SGHDN, CDR2 FVKESK. The ends were cut back, 4 bases at V and 5 bases at J, with 20 bases in the middle. This CDR3 has 16 amino acids. CDR3 in amino acids: CASSPPPGDPTYGYTF. CDR3 bases: TGTGCCAGCAGCCCACCCCCGGGGGATCCCACTTATGGCTACACCTTC.

V is TRBV5-4 and J is TRBJ1-3; D possibly corresponds to TRBD1 (6 bases). CDR3 length: 15 residues. Germline loops: CDR1 SGHNT, CDR2 YYREEE (reference sequence). V shed 4 bases and J shed 0 bases, with 11 bases lying between them. The CDR3 nucleotides are TGTGCCAGCAGCAAGGGGGATCCCTCTGGAAACACCATATATTTT. This sequence encodes CASSKGDPSGNTIYF. The whole variable domain, filled in from reference TRBV5-4 and TRBJ1-3, reads ETGVTQSPTHLIKTRGQQVTLRCSSQSGHNTVSWYQQALGQGPQFIFQYYREEENGRGNFPPRFSGLQFPNYSSELNVNALELDDSALYLCASSKGDPSGNTIYFGEGSWLTVV.

The rearrangement joins TRBV7-9 to TRBJ1-1; a weak D match, TRBD1 (6 bases). Germline loops: CDR1 SEHNR, CDR2 FQNEAQ (reference sequence). V was cut by 6 bases and J by 6 bases, with 20 bases left in between. This CDR3 is built from 15 residues. The CDR3 DNA reads TGTGCCAGCAGTCAGGCAGGGGAAAGGGTCGCTGAAGCTTTCTTT. It is translated as CASSQAGERVAEAFF. Complete variable domain (other parts from reference TRBV7-9 and TRBJ1-1): DTGVSQNPRHKITKRGQNVTFRCDPISEHNRLYWYRQTLGQGPEFLTYFQNEAQLEKSRLLSDRFSAERPKGSFSTLEIQRTEQGDSAMYLCASSQAGERVAEAFFGQGTRLTVV.

This chain links TRBV19 with TRBJ2-3; TRBD2 agrees at 9 bases. V lost 3 bases, J lost 3 bases, and 7 bases stayed unmatched. CDR3 length: 16 amino acids. CDR1 LNHDA and CDR2 SQIVND come from the germline V gene (reference sequence). DNA of the CDR3: TGTGCCAGTAGTATTCTTGGTAGCGGGGGAACAGATACGCAGTATTTT. Its protein product is CASSILGSGGTDTQYF.

The chain couples TRBV4-1 to TRBJ1-2; unclear D gene. V lost 4 bases and J 4 bases, leaving 13 bases between the germline ends. The V gene's germline CDR1 is MGHRA and CDR2 YSYEKL. The CDR3 contains 14 residues. CDR3 DNA sequence: TGCGCCAGCAGCCTCCTCTGGGCGGGCTATGGCTACACCTTC. Translating gives CASSLLWAGYGYTF.

The chain joins TRBV5-1 to TRBJ1-2; D gene uncertain. Germline V lookup: CDR1 SGHRS, CDR2 YFSETQ. This CDR3 spans 12 amino acids. The V gene lost 2 bases and the J gene lost 4 bases, with 6 bases spanning the gap. The CDR3 DNA reads TGCGCCAGCAGCTTTTACAGCTATGGCTACACCTTC. Its translation: CASSFYSYGYTF.

The chain has TRBV5-3 and TRBJ1-3; 7 bases are shared with TRBD1. TRBV5-3 counts as an open reading frame of uncertain function. The junction had 9 bases not matched to a gene; V was cut back by 0 bases and J by 0 bases. The CDR3 totals 18 residues. The CDR3 sequence is CARSLETGPPSSGNTIYF. The CDR3 nucleotides are TGTGCCAGAAGCTTGGAGACAGGGCCACCTTCCTCTGGAAACACCATATATTTT.

The J gene is TRBJ2-3, the V gene TRBV6-1; D is undetermined. Trimming cost V 8 bases and J 1 base, with 10 bases left between them. From germline, CDR1 is MNHNS and CDR2 SASEGT. There are 13 residues in the CDR3. The CDR3, as DNA: TGTGCCAGCTTAGTCCCGGGCACAGATACGCAGTATTTT. This sequence encodes CASLVPGTDTQYF.

The chain has TRBV7-3 and TRBJ1-4; D uncertain. This CDR3 is 12 amino acids long. With 7 bases removed from V and 11 bases from J, the gap between germline ends came to 14 bases. Looked up from germline, CDR1 is SGHTA and CDR2 is FQGTGA. CDR3 sequence (DNA): TGTGCCAGCACCGAACTCCCAAGTAAACTGTTTTTT. Translated: CASTELPSKLFF.

The rearrangement uses TRBV5-1 and TRBJ1-2; D unresolved. CDR1 SGHRS and CDR2 YFSETQ come from the germline V gene. The CDR3 runs to 13 residues. The ends were cut back, 2 bases at V and 7 bases at J, with 12 bases in the middle. The DNA for the CDR3 is TGCGCCAGCAGCTTTGACGGGTATGGTGGCTACACCTTC. Its translation: CASSFDGYGGYTF.

This chain connects TRBV4-3 to TRBJ1-1; TRBD1 matches at 8 bases. CDR3 length: 14 residues. CDR1 LGHNA and CDR2 YSLEER come from the germline V gene. The V segment lost 9 bases and the J segment 1 base; nucleotides outside the gene matches: 7. The CDR3, as DNA: TGCGCCAGTAGACAGGGGAGGGCGAACACTGAAGCTTTCTTT. Translation gives CASRQGRANTEAFF.

The chain links TRBV7-2 to TRBJ2-1, with a tentative D call TRBD1 (6 bases). The length of the CDR3 is 19 residues. Trimming took 5 bases from V and 0 from J, leaving 23 bases between them. Germline V CDR1 and CDR2: SGHTA, FQGNSA. The CDR3 DNA sequence: TGTGCCAGCAGCCCACGGACGAGGGGGTCTTTTTTCTCCTACAATGAGCAGTTCTTC. Translated: CASSPRTRGSFFSYNEQFF.

The chain is built from TRBV4-1 and TRBJ2-5; TRBD1 aligns across 9 bases. CDR3 length: 14 amino acids. Germline V gene sequence: CDR1 MGHRA, CDR2 YSYEKL. The V gene end was trimmed by 1 base and the J gene end by 11 bases; junction bases not matched to a gene: 8. CDR3 region: CASSQVQGAGEQYF. CDR3 coding DNA: TGCGCCAGCAGCCAAGTACAGGGGGCGGGTGAGCAGTACTTC.

There are a few counts of this clone. The same CDR3 can be traced to other DNA sequences in this sample. The CDR3 region is CASSLYGGSTDTQYF. DNA of the CDR3: TGCGCCAGCAGCTTGTACGGAGGCAGCACAGATACGCAGTATTTT. The chain combines TRBV5-1 with TRBJ2-3; the D gene is possibly TRBD2 (5 bases). Germline V gene sequence: CDR1 SGHRS, CDR2 YFSETQ. The V end was cut by 1 base, the J end by 0 bases, with 9 bases between. The CDR3 length is 15 residues.

This clone was picked up one time. The chain couples TRBV6-6 to TRBJ2-7, with D perhaps matching TRBD1 (6 bases). With 10 bases removed from V and 0 bases from J, the gap between germline ends came to 16 bases. CDR3 length: 14 amino acids. Germline lookup yields CDR1 MNHNY and CDR2 SVGAGI (reference sequence). DNA of the CDR3: TGTGCCACCCTGAGGGACACCGACTCCTACGAGCAGTACTTC. The encoded protein is CATLRDTDSYEQYF.